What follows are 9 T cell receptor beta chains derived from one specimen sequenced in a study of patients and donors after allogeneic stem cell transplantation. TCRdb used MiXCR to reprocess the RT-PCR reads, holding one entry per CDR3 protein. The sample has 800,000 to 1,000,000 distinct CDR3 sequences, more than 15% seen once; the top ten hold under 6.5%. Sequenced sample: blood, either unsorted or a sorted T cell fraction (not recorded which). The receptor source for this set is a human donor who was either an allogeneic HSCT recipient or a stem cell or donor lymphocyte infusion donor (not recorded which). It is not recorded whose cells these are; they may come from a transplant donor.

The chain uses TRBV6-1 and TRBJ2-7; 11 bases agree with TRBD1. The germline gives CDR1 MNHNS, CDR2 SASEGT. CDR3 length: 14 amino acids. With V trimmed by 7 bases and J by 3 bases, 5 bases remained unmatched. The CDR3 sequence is CASKWTGGLYEQYF. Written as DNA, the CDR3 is TGTGCCAGCAAATGGACAGGGGGCCTCTACGAGCAGTACTTC.

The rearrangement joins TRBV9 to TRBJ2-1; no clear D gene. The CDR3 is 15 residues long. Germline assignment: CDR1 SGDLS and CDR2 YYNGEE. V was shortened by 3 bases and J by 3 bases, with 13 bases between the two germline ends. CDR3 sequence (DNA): TGTGCCAGCAGCGGAGACTTAGCTTACTACAATGAGCAGTTCTTC. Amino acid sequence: CASSGDLAYYNEQFF.

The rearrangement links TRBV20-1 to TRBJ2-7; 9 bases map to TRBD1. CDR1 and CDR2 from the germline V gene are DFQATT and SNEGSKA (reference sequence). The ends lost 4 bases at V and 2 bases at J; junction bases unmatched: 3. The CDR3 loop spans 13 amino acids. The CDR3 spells CSANRDRAYEQYF. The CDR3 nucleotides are TGCAGTGCTAACCGGGACAGGGCCTACGAGCAGTACTTC.

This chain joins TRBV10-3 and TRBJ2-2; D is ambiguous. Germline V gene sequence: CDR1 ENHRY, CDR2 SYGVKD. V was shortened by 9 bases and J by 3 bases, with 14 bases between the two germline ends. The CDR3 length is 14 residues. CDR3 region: CAMSQRVDTGELFF. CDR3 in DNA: TGTGCCATGTCACAGCGAGTAGACACCGGGGAGCTGTTTTTT.

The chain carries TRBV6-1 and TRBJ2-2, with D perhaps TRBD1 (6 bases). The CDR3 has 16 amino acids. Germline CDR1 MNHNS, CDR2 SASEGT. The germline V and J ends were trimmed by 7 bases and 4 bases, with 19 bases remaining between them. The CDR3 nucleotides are TGTGCCAGCACACCCTACCCCAGGGGAACCACCGGGGAGCTGTTTTTT. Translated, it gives CASTPYPRGTTGELFF.

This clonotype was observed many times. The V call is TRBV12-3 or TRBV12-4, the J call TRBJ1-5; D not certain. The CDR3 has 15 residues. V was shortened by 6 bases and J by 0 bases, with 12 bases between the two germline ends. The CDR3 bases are TGTGCCAGCAGCGATCGGGGTTATAGCAATCAGCCCCAGCATTTT. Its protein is CASSDRGYSNQPQHF.

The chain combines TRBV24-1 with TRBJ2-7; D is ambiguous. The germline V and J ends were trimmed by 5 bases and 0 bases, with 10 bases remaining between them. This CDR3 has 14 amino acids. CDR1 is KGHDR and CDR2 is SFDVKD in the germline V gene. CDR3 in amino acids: CATSVSDISYEQYF. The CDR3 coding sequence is TGTGCCACCAGTGTCTCTGACATCTCCTACGAGCAGTACTTC.

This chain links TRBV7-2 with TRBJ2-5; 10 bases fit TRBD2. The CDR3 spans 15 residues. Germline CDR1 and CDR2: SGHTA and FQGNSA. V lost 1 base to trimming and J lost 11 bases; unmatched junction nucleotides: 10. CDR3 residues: CASSLVKAGGPVQYF. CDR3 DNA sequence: TGTGCCAGCAGCTTAGTAAAAGCGGGGGGGCCTGTTCAGTACTTC.

CDR3 in amino acids: CASHLAGGGNTGELFF. In DNA form, the CDR3 reads TGTGCCAGCCACCTTGCGGGGGGGGGCAACACCGGGGAGCTGTTTTTT. The J gene is TRBJ2-2, the V gene TRBV7-8; TRBD2 agrees at 9 bases. With V trimmed by 8 bases and J by 2 bases, 9 bases remained unmatched. This CDR3 region has 16 residues. Germline-derived CDR1 and CDR2 are SGHVS and FQNEAQ.